Shown below are 16 T cell receptor beta chains from a single sample sequenced in a study of T cells in Graves' hyperthyroidism and ophthalmopathy (dated by TCRdb to the late 2010s). The receptor library was made with multiplex PCR. The sequencer listed for this sample is Illumina HiSeq 2000. The TCR beta CDR3 regions were amplified from RNA transcripts. The first round of RT-PCR for the TCR CDR3 was performed with the HTBI primer set and the Qiagen OneStep RT-PCR kit. TCRdb passed the public sequencing reads through fastp at Q25 and MiXCR, retaining productive beta sequences. Rows with one shared CDR3 protein collapse into an entry with the most common genes and DNA. A total of about 400,000 distinct CDR3 sequences appear in this sample, 15% to 18% of them only once. The ten top clones hold roughly 25% of the sample. The sequencing sample was made of blood. The receptors originated from a woman in her late teens or twenties with Graves' hyperthyroidism that later progressed to Graves' ophthalmopathy.

This clonotype was counted between two and nine times. The chain links TRBV4-2 to TRBJ1-1, with 7 bases fitting TRBD1. The V segment lost 2 bases and the J segment 3 bases; nucleotides outside the gene matches: 3. The CDR3 runs 14 residues. Germline V gene data show CDR1 as LGHNA and CDR2 as YNFKEQ. CDR3 loop: CASSQLTGDTEAFF. CDR3 bases: TGTGCCAGCAGCCAACTTACAGGGGACACTGAAGCTTTCTTT.

This clonotype came up many times. The gene calls are TRBV20-1 and TRBJ2-3, with TRBD2 matching 8 bases. CDR3 length: 14 amino acids. Per the germline V gene, CDR1 is DFQATT and CDR2 is SNEGSKA (reference sequence). V lost 4 bases to trimming and J lost 0 bases; unmatched junction nucleotides: 3. In nucleotides, the CDR3 is TGCAGTGCTACATCTAGCGGGAGCACAGATACGCAGTATTTT. This translates into CSATSSGSTDTQYF.

There are many counts of this clonotype. This chain links TRBV27 with TRBJ2-3; possible D gene TRBD1, 6 bases. Deletions cut 4 bases from V and 4 bases from J, with 18 bases between. Germline values: CDR1 MNHEY, CDR2 SMNVEV (reference sequence). The CDR3 loop spans 16 amino acids. CDR3 in amino acids: CASSSFAAGVPDTQYF. CDR3 coding DNA: TGTGCCAGCAGTTCCTTTGCGGCAGGGGTACCAGATACGCAGTATTTT.

In its sample, this clonotype was seen a few times. In DNA form, the CDR3 reads TGCGCCAGCAGCCAAGTGGCTGATACGCAGTATTTT. This sequence encodes CASSQVADTQYF. This chain joins TRBV4-3 and TRBJ2-3; D is ambiguous. Trimming shortened V by 1 base and J by 6 bases, and 5 bases separated the two germline ends. The germline V gene encodes CDR1 LGHNA and CDR2 YSLEER. CDR3 length: 12 amino acids.

In its sample, this clonotype was seen a few times. A much more abundant neighbour one base away suggests this may be a read error. The chain recombines TRBV27 with TRBJ2-7, with 10 bases lining up with TRBD1. Per germline, CDR1 MNHEY and CDR2 SMNVEV (reference sequence). Germline trimming cut 4 bases from V and 2 bases from J; bases unmatched to any gene: 5. The CDR3 extends over 15 amino acids. CDR3 in amino acids: CASSWTGQGTYEQYF. CDR3 nucleotide sequence: TGTGCCAGCAGTTGGACGGGACAGGGGACCTACGAGCAGTACTTC.

Many counts were recorded for this clonotype. The chain employs TRBV2 and TRBJ2-1; 12 bases are shared with TRBD2. Germline CDR1 SNHLY, CDR2 FYNNEI. CDR3 length: 15 residues. V shed 7 bases and J 6 bases; nucleotides not matched to a gene: 7. The chain's CDR3 is CASIERLAGVNEQFF. The CDR3 DNA reads as TGTGCCAGCATAGAGAGACTAGCGGGAGTCAATGAGCAGTTCTTC.

At least ten counts were recorded for this clonotype. The rearrangement uses TRBV2 and TRBJ2-2; maybe TRBD1 (6 bases). Germline loops: CDR1 SNHLY, CDR2 FYNNEI. V was pared by 6 bases and J by 0 bases, with 11 bases between. The CDR3 is made up of 15 amino acids. CDR3 DNA sequence: TGTGCCAGCAGAGCCGACAGGACGAACACCGGGGAGCTGTTTTTT. Residues: CASRADRTNTGELFF.

Points on this clonotype: A read error is possible here, since a much larger clone lies one base away. The V gene is TRBV27, the J gene TRBJ2-7, with 9 bases that match TRBD1. The CDR3 sequence is 15 residues long. Germline lookup yields CDR1 MNHEY and CDR2 SMNVEV (reference sequence). V dropped 4 bases and J dropped 0; count of bases not matched to a gene: 4. The CDR3 spells CASSSGTGHSYEQYF. The CDR3 DNA sequence: TGTGCCAGCAGTTCCGGGACAGGGCACTCCTACGAGCAGTACTTC.

This clonotype was picked up many times. V gene TRBV28 combines with J gene TRBJ2-7, with TRBD1 matching over 8 bases. Germline V gene sequence: CDR1 MDHEN, CDR2 SYDVKM. The CDR3 is 15 residues long. The V segment lost 5 bases and the J segment 2 bases; nucleotides outside the gene matches: 8. DNA for the CDR3: TGTGCCAGCAGTCTATCGACAGGGGACGCCTACGAGCAGTACTTC. Protein: CASSLSTGDAYEQYF.

This clonotype was seen repeatedly, ten times or more. V usage is TRBV5-1 and J usage is TRBJ2-7, with D uncertain. This CDR3 contains 16 residues. Germline-derived CDR1 and CDR2 are SGHRS and YFSETQ. With 2 bases removed from V and 6 bases from J, the gap between germline ends came to 21 bases. This CDR3 reads CASSLATRRISSEQYF. The DNA for the CDR3 is TGCGCCAGCAGCTTAGCGACCAGAAGAATATCGTCCGAGCAGTACTTC.

The V and J genes are TRBV5-5 and TRBJ2-5; 12 nucleotides match TRBD2. V lost 4 bases, J lost 13 bases, and 11 bases stayed unmatched. The V gene's germline CDR1 is SGHKS and CDR2 YYEKEE (reference sequence). The length of the CDR3 is 14 residues. The CDR3, as DNA: TGTGCCAGCAGCCCCTGGACTAGCGGGATTAGTTGGTACTTC. This translates into CASSPWTSGISWYF.

This clonotype was detected a few times. The V gene is TRBV6-1, the J gene TRBJ2-1, with 7 bases that match TRBD2. CDR1 MNHNS and CDR2 SASEGT come from the germline V gene. This CDR3 comprises 15 residues. The V segment lost 5 bases and the J segment 4 bases; nucleotides outside the gene matches: 8. CDR3: CASSYAGAGYNEQFF. The CDR3 coding sequence is TGTGCCAGCAGTTATGCGGGAGCGGGGTACAATGAGCAGTTCTTC.

To note about this clonotype: A much larger clonotype is one base distant, so this may be a read error. V is TRBV6-4 and J is TRBJ1-2; 7 bases match TRBD1. The CDR3 spans 16 residues. Germline V gives CDR1 MRHNA, CDR2 SNTAGT. CDR3 in amino acids: CASTSGTASINYGYIF. The CDR3 DNA reads TGTGCCAGCACAAGCGGGACAGCAAGTATTAACTATGGCTACATCTTC.

The sample holds a few counts of this clonotype. V and J are TRBV6-2 or TRBV6-3 and TRBJ2-7; D ambiguous. This CDR3 comprises 15 residues. Deletions cut 0 bases from V and 2 bases from J, with 11 bases between. Germline CDR1 is MNHEY and CDR2 is SVGEGT. The CDR3 DNA follows: TGTGCCAGCAGTTACTCTTTCAACAGACCCTACGAGCAGTACTTC. Its translation: CASSYSFNRPYEQYF.

This clonotype has a count of ten or more. This chain connects TRBV11-2 to TRBJ1-1; unclear D gene. Germline V gene data show CDR1 as SGHAT and CDR2 as FQNNGV. Trimming removed 3 bases from V and 4 bases from J, with 6 bases in between. CDR3 length: 12 residues. The CDR3 nucleotides are TGTGCCAGCAGCTTTGGTGTCACTGAAGCTTTCTTT. Protein sequence: CASSFGVTEAFF.

The V and J genes are TRBV19 and TRBJ1-1; D gene ambiguous. V was cut by 1 base and J by 4 bases, with 10 bases left in between. The CDR3 totals 14 residues. The germline gives CDR1 LNHDA, CDR2 SQIVND (reference sequence). Written as DNA, the CDR3 is TGTGCCAGTAGTATAGGAGGGAAAGTCACTGAAGCTTTCTTT. Its protein is CASSIGGKVTEAFF.